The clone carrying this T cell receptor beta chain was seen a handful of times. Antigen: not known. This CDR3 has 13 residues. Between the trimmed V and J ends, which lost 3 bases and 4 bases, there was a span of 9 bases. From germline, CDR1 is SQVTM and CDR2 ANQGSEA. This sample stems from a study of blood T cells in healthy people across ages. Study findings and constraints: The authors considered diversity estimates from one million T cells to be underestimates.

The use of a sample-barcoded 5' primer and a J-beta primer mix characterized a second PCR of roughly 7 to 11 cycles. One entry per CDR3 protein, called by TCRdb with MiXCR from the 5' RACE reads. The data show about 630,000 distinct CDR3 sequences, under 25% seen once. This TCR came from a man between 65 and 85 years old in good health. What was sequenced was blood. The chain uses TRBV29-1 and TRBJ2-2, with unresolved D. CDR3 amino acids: CSVDTRGTGELFF. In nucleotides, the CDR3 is TGCAGCGTTGACACGCGAGGCACCGGGGAGCTGTTTTTT.